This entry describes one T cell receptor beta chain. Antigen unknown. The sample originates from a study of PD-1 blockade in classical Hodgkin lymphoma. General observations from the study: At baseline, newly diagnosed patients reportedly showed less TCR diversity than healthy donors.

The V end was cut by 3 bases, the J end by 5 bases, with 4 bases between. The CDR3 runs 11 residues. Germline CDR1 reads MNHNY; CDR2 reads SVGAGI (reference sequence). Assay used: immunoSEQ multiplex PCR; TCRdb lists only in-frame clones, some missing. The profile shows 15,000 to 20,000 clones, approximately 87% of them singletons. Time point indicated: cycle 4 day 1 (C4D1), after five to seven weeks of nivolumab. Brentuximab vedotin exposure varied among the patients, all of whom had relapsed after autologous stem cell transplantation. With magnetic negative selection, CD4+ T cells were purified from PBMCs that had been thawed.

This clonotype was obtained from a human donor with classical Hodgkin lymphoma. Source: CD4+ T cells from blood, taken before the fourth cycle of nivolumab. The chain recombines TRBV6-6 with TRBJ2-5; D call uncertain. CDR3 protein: CASSYGETQYF. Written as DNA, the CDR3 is TGTGCCAGCAGTTATGGGGAGACCCAGTACTTC.